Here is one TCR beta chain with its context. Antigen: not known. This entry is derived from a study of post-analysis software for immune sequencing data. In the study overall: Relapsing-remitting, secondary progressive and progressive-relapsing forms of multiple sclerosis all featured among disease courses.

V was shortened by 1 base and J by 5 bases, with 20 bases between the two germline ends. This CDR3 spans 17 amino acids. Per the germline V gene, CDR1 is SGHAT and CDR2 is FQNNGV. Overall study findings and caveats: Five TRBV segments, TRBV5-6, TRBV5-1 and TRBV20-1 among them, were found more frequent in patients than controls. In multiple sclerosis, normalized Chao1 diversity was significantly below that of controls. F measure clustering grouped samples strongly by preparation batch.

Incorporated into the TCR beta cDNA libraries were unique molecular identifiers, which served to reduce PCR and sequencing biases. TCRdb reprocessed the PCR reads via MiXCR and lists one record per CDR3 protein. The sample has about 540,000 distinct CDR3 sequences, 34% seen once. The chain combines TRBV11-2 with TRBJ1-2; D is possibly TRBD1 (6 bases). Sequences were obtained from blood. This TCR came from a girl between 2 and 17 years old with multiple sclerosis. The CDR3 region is CASSLAGLGAARYGYTF. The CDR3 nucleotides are TGTGCCAGCAGCTTAGCCGGGCTGGGGGCAGCACGTTATGGCTACACCTTC.